This T cell receptor beta chain was documented in a study of blood T cells in healthy people across ages. The CDR3 is 10 amino acids. Alongside a J-beta primer mix, a sample-barcoded 5' primer served in a second PCR lasting roughly 7 to 11 cycles. TCRdb re-called the 5' RACE reads with MiXCR, one entry per CDR3 protein. The data contain about 720,000 distinct CDR3 sequences, 20% to 25% of them seen just once; the ten biggest clones take up under 4.5%. This sample was also put to use in a study of T cells of mothers and their children.

This TCR derives from a boy between 10 and 17 years old in good health. Sequenced material: blood. The chain couples TRBV21-1 to TRBJ2-7. TRBV21-1 is noted as a pseudogene. The CDR3: CAVQTYEQYF. Written as DNA, the CDR3 is TGTGCCGTCCAGACCTACGAGCAGTACTTC.